This TCR beta chain was recovered during a study of blood T cell repertoires in COVID-19. The germline gives CDR1 SGHNT, CDR2 YENEEA. CDR3 length: 15 residues. The junction had 9 bases not matched to a gene; V was cut back by 6 bases and J by 4 bases. The method was immunoSEQ multiplex PCR; TCRdb's version includes in-frame clones alone and lacks a portion of them. The sample records approximately 260,000 clones, about 88% being singletons. The chain uses TRBV11-3 and TRBJ2-1, with TRBD2 matching over 7 bases. The clonotype originates from a woman aged 40 to 50 who had recovered from COVID-19. Sequencing was carried out using peripheral blood. The CDR3 reads CASRHSLAAYNEQFF. The CDR3, as DNA: TGTGCCAGCAGGCATTCTCTAGCGGCGTACAATGAGCAGTTCTTC.